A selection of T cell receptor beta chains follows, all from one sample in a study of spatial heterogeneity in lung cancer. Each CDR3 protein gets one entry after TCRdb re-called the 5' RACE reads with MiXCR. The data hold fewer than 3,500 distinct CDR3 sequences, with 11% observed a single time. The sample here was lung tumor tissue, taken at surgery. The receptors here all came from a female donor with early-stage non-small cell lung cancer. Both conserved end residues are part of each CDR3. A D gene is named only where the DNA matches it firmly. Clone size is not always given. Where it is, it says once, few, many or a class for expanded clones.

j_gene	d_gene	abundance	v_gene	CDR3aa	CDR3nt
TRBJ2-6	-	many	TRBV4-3	CASSQDTGTGANVLTF	TGCGCCAGCAGCCAAGATACGGGGACCGGGGCCAACGTCCTGACTTTC
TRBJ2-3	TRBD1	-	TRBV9	CASSVGPSGGSADTQYF	TGTGCCAGCAGCGTAGGGCCGTCAGGGGGCTCCGCAGATACGCAGTATTTT
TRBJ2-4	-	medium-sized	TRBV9	CASGTGGRGIQYF	TGTGCCAGCGGCACCGGGGGCCGGGGCATTCAGTACTTC
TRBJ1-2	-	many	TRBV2	CASTGSNYGYTF	TGTGCCAGCACGGGGAGTAACTATGGCTACACCTTC
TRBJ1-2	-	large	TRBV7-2	CASAPLGAGYTF	TGTGCCAGCGCTCCTCTAGGGGCTGGCTACACCTTC
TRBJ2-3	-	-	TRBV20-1	CSARDWASAGRTQYF	TGCAGTGCTAGAGATTGGGCTAGCGCCGGCCGTACGCAGTATTTT
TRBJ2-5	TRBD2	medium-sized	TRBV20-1	CSNHGGSYQETQYF	TGCAGCAATCACGGGGGGTCGTACCAAGAGACCCAGTACTTC
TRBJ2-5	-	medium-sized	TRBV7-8	CASSPITGIPPLQETQYF	TGTGCCAGCAGCCCGATTACAGGGATCCCCCCACTCCAAGAGACCCAGTACTTC
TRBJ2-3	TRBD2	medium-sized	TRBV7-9	CASSLVLASTDTQYF	TGTGCCAGCAGCTTAGTACTAGCGAGCACAGATACGCAGTATTTT
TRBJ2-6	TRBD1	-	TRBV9	CASSASTGGAAGANVLTF	TGTGCCAGCAGCGCCTCCACAGGGGGCGCGGCCGGGGCCAACGTCCTGACTTTC
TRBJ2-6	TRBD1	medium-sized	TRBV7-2	CASSFLLFGTGGSGANVLTF	TGTGCCAGCAGCTTCCTCTTGTTCGGGACAGGGGGATCTGGGGCCAACGTCCTGACTTTC
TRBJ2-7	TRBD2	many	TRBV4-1	CASSQPGVAGSYEQYF	TGCGCCAGCAGCCAACCCGGGGTAGCGGGATCCTACGAGCAGTACTTC
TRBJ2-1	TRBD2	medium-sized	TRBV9	CASSVISGSEQFF	TGTGCCAGCAGCGTTATTAGCGGGAGTGAGCAGTTCTTC
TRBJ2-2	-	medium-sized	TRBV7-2	CARSILNTGELFF	TGTGCCAGGTCGATCCTAAACACCGGGGAGCTGTTTTTT
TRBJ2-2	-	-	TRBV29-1	CSVGGSSSGELFF	TGCAGCGTTGGAGGGAGTAGTTCCGGGGAGCTGTTTTTT
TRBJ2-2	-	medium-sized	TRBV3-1	CASSQELQSGGELFF	TGTGCCAGCAGCCAAGAGCTCCAGTCCGGCGGGGAGCTGTTTTTT
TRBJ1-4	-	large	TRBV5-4	CASSPTGDATNEKLFF	TGTGCCAGCAGCCCGACCGGTGATGCAACTAATGAAAAACTGTTTTTT
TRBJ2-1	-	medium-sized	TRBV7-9	CASSPDSKQFF	TGTGCCAGCAGCCCGGACAGTAAGCAGTTCTTC
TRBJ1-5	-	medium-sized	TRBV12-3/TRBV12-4	CASSLSLGIGPQHF	TGTGCCAGCAGTTTGTCCCTGGGCATCGGTCCCCAGCATTTT
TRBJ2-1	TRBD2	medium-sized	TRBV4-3	CASSQGPTLAGGQSNEQFF	TGCGCCAGCAGCCAAGGCCCTACTCTAGCGGGGGGTCAAAGCAATGAGCAGTTCTTC
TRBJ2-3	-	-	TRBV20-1	CSAPGGTDTQYF	TGCAGTGCTCCCGGGGGCACAGATACGCAGTATTTT
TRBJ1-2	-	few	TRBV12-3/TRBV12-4	CASSLAPGSYTF	TGTGCCAGCAGTTTAGCGCCGGGGAGCTACACCTTC
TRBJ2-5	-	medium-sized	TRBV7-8	CASSRPGVGLETQYF	TGTGCCAGCAGCCGACCCGGGGTAGGGCTAGAGACCCAGTACTTC
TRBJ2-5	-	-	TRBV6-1	CASSEGLLGFKETQYF	TGTGCCAGCAGTGAAGGACTCCTGGGGTTTAAAGAGACCCAGTACTTC